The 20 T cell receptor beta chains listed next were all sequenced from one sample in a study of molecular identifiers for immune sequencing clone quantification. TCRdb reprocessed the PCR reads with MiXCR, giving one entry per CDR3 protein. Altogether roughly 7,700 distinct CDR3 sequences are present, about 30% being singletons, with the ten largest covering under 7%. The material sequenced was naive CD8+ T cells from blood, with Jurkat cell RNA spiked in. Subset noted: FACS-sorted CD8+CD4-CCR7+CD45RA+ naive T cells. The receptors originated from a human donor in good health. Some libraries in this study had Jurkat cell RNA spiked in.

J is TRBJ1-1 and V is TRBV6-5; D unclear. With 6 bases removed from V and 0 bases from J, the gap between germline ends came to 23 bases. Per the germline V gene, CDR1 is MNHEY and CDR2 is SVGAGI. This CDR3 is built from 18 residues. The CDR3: CASRPHPLTQRMNTEAFF. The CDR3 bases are TGTGCCAGCAGACCCCATCCCCTTACCCAGCGGATGAACACTGAAGCTTTCTTT.

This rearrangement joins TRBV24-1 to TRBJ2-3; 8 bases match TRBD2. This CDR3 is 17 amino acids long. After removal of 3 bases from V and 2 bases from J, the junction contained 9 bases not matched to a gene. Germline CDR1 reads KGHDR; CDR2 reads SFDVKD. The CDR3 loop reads CATSDRQGLAPTDTQYF. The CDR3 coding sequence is TGTGCCACCAGTGATCGACAAGGACTAGCTCCCACAGATACGCAGTATTTT.

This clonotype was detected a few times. CDR3 sequence: CSARTPAGTSRYNEQFF. The DNA for the CDR3 is TGCAGTGCTAGAACCCCAGCCGGGACTAGCCGTTACAATGAGCAGTTCTTC. V is TRBV20-1 and J is TRBJ2-1; 9 nucleotides match TRBD2. With 2 bases clipped from V and 4 bases from J, the junction kept 12 bases outside the gene matches. The length of the CDR3 is 17 residues. From germline, CDR1 is DFQATT and CDR2 SNEGSKA (reference sequence).

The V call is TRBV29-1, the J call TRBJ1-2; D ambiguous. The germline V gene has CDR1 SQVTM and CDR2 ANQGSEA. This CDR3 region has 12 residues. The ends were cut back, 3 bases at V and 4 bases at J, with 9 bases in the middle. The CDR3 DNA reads TGCAGCGTTGAGATAGGACGCTATGGCTACACCTTC. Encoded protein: CSVEIGRYGYTF.

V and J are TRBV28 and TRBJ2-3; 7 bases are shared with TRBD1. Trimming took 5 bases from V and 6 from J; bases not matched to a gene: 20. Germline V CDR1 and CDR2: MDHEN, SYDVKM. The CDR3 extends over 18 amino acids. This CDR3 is CASSPNMETGPHFDTQYF. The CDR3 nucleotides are TGTGCCAGCAGTCCTAATATGGAGACAGGGCCACATTTCGATACGCAGTATTTT. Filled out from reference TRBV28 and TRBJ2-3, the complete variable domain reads DVKVTQSSRYLVKRTGEKVFLECVQDMDHENMFWYRQDPGLGLRLIYFSYDVKMKEKGDIPEGYSVSREKKERFSLILESASTNQTSMYLCASSPNMETGPHFDTQYFGPGTRLTVL.

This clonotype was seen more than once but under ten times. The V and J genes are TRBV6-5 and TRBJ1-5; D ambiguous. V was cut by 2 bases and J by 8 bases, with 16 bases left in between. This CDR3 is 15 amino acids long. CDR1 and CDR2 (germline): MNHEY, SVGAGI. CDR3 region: CASSYSFPRGEPQHF. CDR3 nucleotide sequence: TGTGCCAGCAGTTACAGCTTCCCCCGCGGGGAGCCCCAGCATTTT.

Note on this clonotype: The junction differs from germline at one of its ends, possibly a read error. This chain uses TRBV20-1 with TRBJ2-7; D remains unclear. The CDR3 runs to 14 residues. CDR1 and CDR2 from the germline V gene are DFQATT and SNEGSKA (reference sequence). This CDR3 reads CSAARKSPTYEQSF. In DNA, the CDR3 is TGCAGTGCTGCCAGGAAGTCCCCTACCTACGAGCAGTCCTTC.

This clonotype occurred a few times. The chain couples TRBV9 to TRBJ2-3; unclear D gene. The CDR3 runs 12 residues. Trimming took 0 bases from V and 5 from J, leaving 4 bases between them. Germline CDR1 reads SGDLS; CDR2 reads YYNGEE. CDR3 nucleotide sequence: TGTGCCAGCAGCGTAGGAGGAGATACGCAGTATTTT. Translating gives CASSVGGDTQYF.

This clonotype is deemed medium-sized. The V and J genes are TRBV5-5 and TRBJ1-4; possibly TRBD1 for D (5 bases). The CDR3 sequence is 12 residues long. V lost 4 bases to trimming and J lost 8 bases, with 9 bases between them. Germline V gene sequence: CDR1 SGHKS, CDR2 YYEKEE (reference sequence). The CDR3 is CASSLTEEKLFF. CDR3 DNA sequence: TGTGCCAGCAGCCTGACAGAGGAAAAACTGTTTTTT.

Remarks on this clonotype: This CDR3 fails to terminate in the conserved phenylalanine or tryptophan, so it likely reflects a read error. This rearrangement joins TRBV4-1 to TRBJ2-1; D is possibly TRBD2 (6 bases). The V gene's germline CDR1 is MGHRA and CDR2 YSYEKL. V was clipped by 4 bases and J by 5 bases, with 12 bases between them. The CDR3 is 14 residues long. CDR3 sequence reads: CASSPEGSNNEQFI. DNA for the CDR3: TGCGCCAGCAGCCCGGAGGGTAGCAACAATGAGCAGTTCATC.

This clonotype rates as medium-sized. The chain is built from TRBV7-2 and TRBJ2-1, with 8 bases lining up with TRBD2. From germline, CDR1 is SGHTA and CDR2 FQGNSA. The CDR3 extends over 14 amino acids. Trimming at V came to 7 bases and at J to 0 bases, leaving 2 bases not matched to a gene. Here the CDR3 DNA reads TGTGCCAGCATAGGGACTAGCTCCTACAATGAGCAGTTCTTC. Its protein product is CASIGTSSYNEQFF.

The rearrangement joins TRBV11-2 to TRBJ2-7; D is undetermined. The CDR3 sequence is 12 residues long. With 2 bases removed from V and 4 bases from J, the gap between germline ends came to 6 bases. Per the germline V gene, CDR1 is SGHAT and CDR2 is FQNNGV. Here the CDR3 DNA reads TGTGCCAGCAGCTTAAGGGTGTACGAGCAGTACTTC. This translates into CASSLRVYEQYF.

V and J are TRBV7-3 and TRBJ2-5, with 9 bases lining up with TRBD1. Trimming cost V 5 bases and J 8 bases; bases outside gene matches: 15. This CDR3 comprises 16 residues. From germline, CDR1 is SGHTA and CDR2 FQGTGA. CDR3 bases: TGTGCCAGCAGCCTCCAGTCTCCCGGGACAGGGAGCACCCAGTACTTC. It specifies CASSLQSPGTGSTQYF. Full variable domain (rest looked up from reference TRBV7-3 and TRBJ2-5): GAGVSQTPSNKVTEKGKYVELRCDPISGHTALYWYRQSLGQGPEFLIYFQGTGAADDSGLPNDRFFAVRPEGSVSTLKIQRTERGDSAVYLCASSLQSPGTGSTQYFGPGTRLLVL.

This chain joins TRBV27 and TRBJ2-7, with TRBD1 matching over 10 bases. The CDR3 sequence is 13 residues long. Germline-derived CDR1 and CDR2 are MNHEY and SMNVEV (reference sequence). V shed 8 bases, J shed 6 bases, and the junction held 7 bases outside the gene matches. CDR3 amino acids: CASRRQGAFEQYF. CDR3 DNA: TGTGCCAGCCGAAGACAGGGGGCCTTCGAGCAGTACTTC.

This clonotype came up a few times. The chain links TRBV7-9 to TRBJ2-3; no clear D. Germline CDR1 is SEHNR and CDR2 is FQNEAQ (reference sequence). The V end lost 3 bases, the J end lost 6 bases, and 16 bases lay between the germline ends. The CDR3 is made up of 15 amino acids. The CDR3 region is CASSLSPRLADTQYF. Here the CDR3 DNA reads TGTGCCAGCAGCTTGTCCCCCCGACTGGCCGATACGCAGTATTTT.

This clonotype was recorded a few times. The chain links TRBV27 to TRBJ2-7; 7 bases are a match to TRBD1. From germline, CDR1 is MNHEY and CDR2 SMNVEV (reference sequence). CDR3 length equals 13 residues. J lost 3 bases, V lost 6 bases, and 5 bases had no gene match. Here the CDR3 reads CASRGQWGYEQYF. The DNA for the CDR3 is TGTGCCAGCAGGGGACAGTGGGGCTACGAGCAGTACTTC.

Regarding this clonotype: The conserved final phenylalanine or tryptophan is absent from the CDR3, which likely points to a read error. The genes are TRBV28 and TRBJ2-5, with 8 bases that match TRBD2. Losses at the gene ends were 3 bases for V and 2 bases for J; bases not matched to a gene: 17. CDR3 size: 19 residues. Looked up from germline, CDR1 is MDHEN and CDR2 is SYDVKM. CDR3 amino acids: CASSFPPRGGDLAQETQYL. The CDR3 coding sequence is TGTGCCAGCAGTTTCCCCCCCCGGGGGGGGGACCTTGCGCAAGAGACCCAGTACCTC.

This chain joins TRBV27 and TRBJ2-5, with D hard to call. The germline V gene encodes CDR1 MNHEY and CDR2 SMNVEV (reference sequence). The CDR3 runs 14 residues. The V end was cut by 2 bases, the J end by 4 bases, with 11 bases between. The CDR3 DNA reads TGTGCCAGCAGTTTAGCCAGCGTAGGAGAGACCCAGTACTTC. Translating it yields CASSLASVGETQYF.

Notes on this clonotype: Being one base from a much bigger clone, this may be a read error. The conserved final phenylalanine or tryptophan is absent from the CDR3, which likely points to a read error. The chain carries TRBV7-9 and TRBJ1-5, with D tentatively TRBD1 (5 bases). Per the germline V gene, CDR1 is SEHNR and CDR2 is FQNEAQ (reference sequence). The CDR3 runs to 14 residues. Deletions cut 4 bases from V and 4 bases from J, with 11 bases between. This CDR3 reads CASSSDGGNQPQHL. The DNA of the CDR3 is TGTGCCAGCAGCTCGGACGGGGGGAATCAGCCCCAGCATCTT.

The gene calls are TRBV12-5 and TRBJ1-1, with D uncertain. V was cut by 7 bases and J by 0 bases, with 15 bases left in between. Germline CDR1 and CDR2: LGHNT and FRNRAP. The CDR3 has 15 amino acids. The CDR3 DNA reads TGTGCTAGTGCCATATTTGGCGGGATGAACACTGAAGCTTTCTTT. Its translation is CASAIFGGMNTEAFF.